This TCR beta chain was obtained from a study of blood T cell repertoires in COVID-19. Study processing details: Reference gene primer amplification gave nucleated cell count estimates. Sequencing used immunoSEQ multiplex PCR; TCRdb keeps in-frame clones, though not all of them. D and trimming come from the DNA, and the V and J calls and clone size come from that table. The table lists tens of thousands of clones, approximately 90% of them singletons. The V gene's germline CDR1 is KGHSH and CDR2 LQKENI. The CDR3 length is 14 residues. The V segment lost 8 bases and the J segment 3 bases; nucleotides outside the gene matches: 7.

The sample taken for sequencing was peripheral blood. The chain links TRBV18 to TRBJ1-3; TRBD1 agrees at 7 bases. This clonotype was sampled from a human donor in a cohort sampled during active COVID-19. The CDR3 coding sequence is TGTGCCAGCCAAGGGGGCAGCCTTGGAAACACCATATATTTT. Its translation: CASQGGSLGNTIYF.